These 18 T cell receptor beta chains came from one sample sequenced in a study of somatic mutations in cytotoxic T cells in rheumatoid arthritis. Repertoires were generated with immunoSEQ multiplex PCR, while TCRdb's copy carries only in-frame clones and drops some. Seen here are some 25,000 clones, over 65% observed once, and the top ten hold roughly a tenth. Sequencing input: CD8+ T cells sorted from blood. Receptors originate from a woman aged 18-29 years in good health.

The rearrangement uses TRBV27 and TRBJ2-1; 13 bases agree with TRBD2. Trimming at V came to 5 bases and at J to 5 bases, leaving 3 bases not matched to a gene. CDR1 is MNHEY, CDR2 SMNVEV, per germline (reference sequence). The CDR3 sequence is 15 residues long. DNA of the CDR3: TGTGCCAGCAGTGCAGGACTAGCGGGGGACAATGAGCAGTTCTTC. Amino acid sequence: CASSAGLAGDNEQFF.

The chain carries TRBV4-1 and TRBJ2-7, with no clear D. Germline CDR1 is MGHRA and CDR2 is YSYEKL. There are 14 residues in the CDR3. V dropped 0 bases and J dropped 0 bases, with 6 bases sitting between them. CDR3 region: CASSQDRGSYEQYV. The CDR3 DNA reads TGCGCCAGCAGCCAAGACAGAGGCTCCTACGAGCAGTACGTC.

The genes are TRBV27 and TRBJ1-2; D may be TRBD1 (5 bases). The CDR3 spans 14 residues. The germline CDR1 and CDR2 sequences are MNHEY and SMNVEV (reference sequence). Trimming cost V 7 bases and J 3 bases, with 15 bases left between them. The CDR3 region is CASMGVGRDYGYTF. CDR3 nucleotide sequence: TGTGCCAGCATGGGGGTTGGCAGGGACTATGGCTACACCTTC.

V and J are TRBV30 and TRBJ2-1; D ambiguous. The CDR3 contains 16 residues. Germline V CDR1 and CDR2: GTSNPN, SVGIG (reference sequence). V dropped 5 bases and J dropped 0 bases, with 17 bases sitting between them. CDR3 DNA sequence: TGTGCCTGGGCGGCTATTGATGAGAGCTCCTACAATGAGCAGTTCTTC. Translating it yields CAWAAIDESSYNEQFF.

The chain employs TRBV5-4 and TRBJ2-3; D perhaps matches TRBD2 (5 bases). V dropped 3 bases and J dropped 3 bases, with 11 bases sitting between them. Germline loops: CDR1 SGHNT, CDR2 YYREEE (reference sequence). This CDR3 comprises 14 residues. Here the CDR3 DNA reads TGTGCCAGCAGCTATAGGACGGGGACAGATACGCAGTATTTT. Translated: CASSYRTGTDTQYF.

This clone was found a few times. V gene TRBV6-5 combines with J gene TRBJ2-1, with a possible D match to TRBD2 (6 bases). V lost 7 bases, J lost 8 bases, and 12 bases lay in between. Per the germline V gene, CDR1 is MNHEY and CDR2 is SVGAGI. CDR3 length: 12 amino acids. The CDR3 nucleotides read TGTGCCAGCATGGGAGGTTACGATGAGCAGTTCTTC. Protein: CASMGGYDEQFF.

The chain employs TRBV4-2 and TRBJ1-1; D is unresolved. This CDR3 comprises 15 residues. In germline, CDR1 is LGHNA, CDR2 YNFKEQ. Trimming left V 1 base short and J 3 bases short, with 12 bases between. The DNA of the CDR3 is TGTGCCAGCAGCCAAGGGTACCTTCGGGACACTGAAGCTTTCTTT. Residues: CASSQGYLRDTEAFF.

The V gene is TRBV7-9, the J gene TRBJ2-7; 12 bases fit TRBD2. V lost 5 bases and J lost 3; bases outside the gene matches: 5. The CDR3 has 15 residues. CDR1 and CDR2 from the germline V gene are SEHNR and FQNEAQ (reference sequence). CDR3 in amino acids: CASSPRTSGDYEQYF. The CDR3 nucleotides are TGTGCCAGCAGCCCCCGGACTAGCGGGGACTACGAGCAGTACTTC.

CDR3 nucleotides: TGTGCCAGCAGTCGGACAGGGGGCACTGAAGCTTTCTTT. Translation gives CASSRTGGTEAFF. This chain connects TRBV2 to TRBJ1-1, with 10 bases lining up with TRBD1. V gave up 5 bases and J gave up 4 bases; unmatched junction bases: 1. The CDR3 consists of 13 residues. Germline assignment: CDR1 SNHLY and CDR2 FYNNEI.

The CDR3 loop reads CASRTARTDGYTF. In nucleotides, the CDR3 is TGTGCCAGCAGAACGGCCCGGACGGATGGCTACACCTTC. The rearrangement uses TRBV6-6 and TRBJ1-2; D not resolved. Looked up from germline, CDR1 is MNHNY and CDR2 is SVGAGI (reference sequence). V was trimmed by 6 bases and J by 6 bases, leaving 14 bases between them. This CDR3 spans 13 amino acids.

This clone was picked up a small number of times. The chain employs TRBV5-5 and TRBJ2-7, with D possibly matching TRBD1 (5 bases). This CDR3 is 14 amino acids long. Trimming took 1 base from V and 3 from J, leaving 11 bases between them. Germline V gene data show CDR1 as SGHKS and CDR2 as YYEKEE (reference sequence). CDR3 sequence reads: CASSLWQGNYEQYV. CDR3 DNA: TGTGCCAGCAGCTTGTGGCAGGGCAACTACGAGCAGTACGTC.

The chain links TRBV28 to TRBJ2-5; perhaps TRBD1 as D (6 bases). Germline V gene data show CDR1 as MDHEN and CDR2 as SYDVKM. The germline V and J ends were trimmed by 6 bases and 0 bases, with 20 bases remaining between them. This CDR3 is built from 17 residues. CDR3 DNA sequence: TGTGCCAGCAGCCGTACCGGGACACGGCCTTACCAAGAGACCCAGTACTTC. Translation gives CASSRTGTRPYQETQYF.

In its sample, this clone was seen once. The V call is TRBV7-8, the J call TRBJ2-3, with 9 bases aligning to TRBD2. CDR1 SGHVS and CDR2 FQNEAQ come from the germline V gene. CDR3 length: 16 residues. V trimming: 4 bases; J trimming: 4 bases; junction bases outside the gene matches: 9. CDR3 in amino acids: CASSSSGTSFADTQYF. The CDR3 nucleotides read TGTGCCAGCAGCTCTTCCGGGACTAGCTTTGCAGATACGCAGTATTTT.

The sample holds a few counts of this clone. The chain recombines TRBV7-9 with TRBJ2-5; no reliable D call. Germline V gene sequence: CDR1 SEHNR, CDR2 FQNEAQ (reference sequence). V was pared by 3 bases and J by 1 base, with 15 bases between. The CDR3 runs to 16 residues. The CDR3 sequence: CASSFDPGLGQETQYF. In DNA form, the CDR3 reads TGTGCCAGCAGCTTTGACCCTGGGCTGGGCCAAGAGACCCAGTACTTC.

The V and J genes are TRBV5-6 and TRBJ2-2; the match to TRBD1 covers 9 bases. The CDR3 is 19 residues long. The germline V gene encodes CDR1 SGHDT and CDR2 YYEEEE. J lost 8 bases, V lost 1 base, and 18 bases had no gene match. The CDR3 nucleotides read TGTGCCAGCAGCTTGTCTGACAGCGGGGACAGGGTATTTTCAGGGGAGCTGTTTTTT. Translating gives CASSLSDSGDRVFSGELFF.

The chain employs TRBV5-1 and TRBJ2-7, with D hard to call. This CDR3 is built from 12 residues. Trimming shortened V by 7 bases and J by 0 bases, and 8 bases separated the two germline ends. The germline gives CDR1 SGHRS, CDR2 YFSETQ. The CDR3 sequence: CASQDGSYEQYF. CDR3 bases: TGCGCCAGCCAGGACGGCTCCTACGAGCAGTACTTC.

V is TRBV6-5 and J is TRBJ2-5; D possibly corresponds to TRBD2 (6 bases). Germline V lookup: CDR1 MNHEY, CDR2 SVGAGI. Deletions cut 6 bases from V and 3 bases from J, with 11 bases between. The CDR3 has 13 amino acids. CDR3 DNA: TGTGCCAGCAGGAAACCGGGGGAAGAGACCCAGTACTTC. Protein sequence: CASRKPGEETQYF.

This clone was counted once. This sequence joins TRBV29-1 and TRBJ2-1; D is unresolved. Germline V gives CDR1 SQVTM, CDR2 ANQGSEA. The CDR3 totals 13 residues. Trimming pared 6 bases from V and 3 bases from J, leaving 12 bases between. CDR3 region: CSVAVPSYNEQFF. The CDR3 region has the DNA TGCAGCGTGGCCGTGCCTAGCTACAATGAGCAGTTCTTC.